The 30 T cell receptor beta chains below come from one sample, sequenced in a study of cytomegalovirus exposure and HLA in healthy donors. Sequencing used immunoSEQ multiplex PCR; TCRdb keeps in-frame clones, though not all of them. The sample lists fewer than 200,000 clones; approximately 87% were seen once. The sample consisted of PBMCs. These receptors all come from a woman aged 25 to 39 in good health and CMV-seronegative.

The chain combines TRBV7-6 with TRBJ2-1; D might be TRBD1 (6 bases). The V end lost 3 bases, the J end lost 8 bases, and 14 bases lay between the germline ends. Germline CDR1 is SGHVS and CDR2 is FNYEAQ. The CDR3 is 14 amino acids. CDR3 amino acids: CASSLDSSGYEQFF. The CDR3 bases are TGTGCCAGCAGCTTGGACAGTTCTGGCTATGAGCAGTTCTTC.

This clone is a singleton in its sample. The chain links TRBV5-5 to TRBJ2-7; TRBD2 agrees at 12 bases. V trimming: 2 bases; J trimming: 4 bases; junction bases outside the gene matches: 1. Germline V lookup: CDR1 SGHKS, CDR2 YYEKEE (reference sequence). The CDR3 totals 14 residues. The CDR3 coding sequence is TGTGCCAGCAGCTTTACTAGCGGGGGGTACGAGCAGTACTTC. Encoded protein: CASSFTSGGYEQYF.

The chain carries TRBV25-1 and TRBJ1-1, with D unclear. The CDR3 has 14 amino acids. Deletions cut 2 bases from V and 2 bases from J, with 9 bases between. CDR1 and CDR2 (germline): MGHDK, SYGVNS. The CDR3 sequence: CASSEPSGNTEAFF. The CDR3, as DNA: TGTGCCAGCAGTGAACCCAGTGGCAACACTGAAGCTTTCTTT.

The chain combines TRBV18 with TRBJ1-1; 7 bases are a match to TRBD1. Looked up from germline, CDR1 is KGHSH and CDR2 is LQKENI. J gave up 8 bases and V 6 bases, and 9 bases lay outside the gene matches. The CDR3 is made up of 13 amino acids. CDR3 nucleotide sequence: TGTGCCAGCTCGCCGCAGGGGGTAATGGAAGCTTTCTTT. Amino acid sequence: CASSPQGVMEAFF. The variable domain in full, with the rest retrieved from reference TRBV18 and TRBJ1-1, is NAGVMQNPRHLVRRRGQEARLRCSPMKGHSHVYWYRQLPEEGLKFMVYLQKENIIDESGMPKERFSAEFPKEGPSILRIQQVVRGDSAAYFCASSPQGVMEAFFGQGTRLTVV.

The chain recombines TRBV19 with TRBJ1-1, with 10 bases aligning to TRBD1. Trimming removed 5 bases from V and 5 bases from J; junction bases left unmatched: 5. The CDR3 has 14 amino acids. The germline V gene has CDR1 LNHDA and CDR2 SQIVND (reference sequence). The CDR3 here is CASSGGQGWTEAFF. The DNA for the CDR3 is TGTGCCAGTAGTGGGGGACAGGGGTGGACTGAAGCTTTCTTT.

The chain is built from TRBV5-1 and TRBJ2-2; 10 bases line up with TRBD2. This CDR3 region has 16 residues. From germline, CDR1 is SGHRS and CDR2 YFSETQ. V lost 0 bases, J lost 7 bases, and 6 bases stayed unmatched. CDR3: CASSLEGLATVGELFF. The CDR3, as DNA: TGCGCCAGCAGCTTGGAGGGACTAGCGACCGTCGGGGAGCTGTTTTTT.

V is TRBV13 and J is TRBJ2-2; possibly TRBD1 for D (6 bases). V was shortened by 2 bases and J by 4 bases, with 11 bases between the two germline ends. The CDR3 is 15 residues long. The germline CDR1 and CDR2 sequences are PRHDT and FYEKMQ (reference sequence). The CDR3 reads CASSLYAGVTGELFF. The CDR3 DNA reads TGTGCCAGCAGCTTATATGCAGGGGTCACCGGGGAGCTGTTTTTT.

This chain connects TRBV4-1 to TRBJ2-7, with D tentatively TRBD2 (7 bases). The CDR3 spans 16 residues. V lost 1 base and J 5 bases, leaving 18 bases between the germline ends. Germline CDR1 is MGHRA and CDR2 is YSYEKL. CDR3 sequence reads: CASSQALGGAGDEQYF. The CDR3 DNA sequence: TGCGCCAGCAGCCAAGCCCTAGGGGGGGCAGGGGACGAGCAGTACTTC.

The V call is TRBV4-1, the J call TRBJ1-2; D unresolved. V was clipped by 1 base and J by 13 bases, with 13 bases between them. From germline, CDR1 is MGHRA and CDR2 YSYEKL. The CDR3 runs to 12 residues. In nucleotides, the CDR3 is TGCGCCAGCAGCCAAGGGCGGGCCCCGCCCACCTTC. Amino acids: CASSQGRAPPTF.

The chain couples TRBV7-2 to TRBJ2-1; a weak D match, TRBD2 (6 bases). Germline V CDR1 and CDR2: SGHTA, FQGNSA. This CDR3 region has 17 residues. V lost 1 base and J 0 bases, leaving 13 bases between the germline ends. CDR3 amino acids: CASSLVAAVSSYNEQFF. CDR3 in DNA: TGTGCCAGCAGCTTAGTAGCGGCAGTCAGCTCCTACAATGAGCAGTTCTTC.

The genes are TRBV27 and TRBJ2-7; 8 nucleotides align to TRBD2. In germline, CDR1 is MNHEY, CDR2 SMNVEV (reference sequence). With 4 bases clipped from V and 0 bases from J, the junction kept 5 bases outside the gene matches. The CDR3 consists of 15 residues. The CDR3 reads CASSWGGGPSYEQYF. Here the CDR3 DNA reads TGTGCCAGCAGTTGGGGCGGGGGGCCCTCCTACGAGCAGTACTTC.

V usage is TRBV6-1 and J usage is TRBJ2-3, with a tentative D call TRBD2 (6 bases). CDR3 size: 13 residues. V was clipped by 8 bases and J by 3 bases, with 12 bases between them. Germline CDR1 is MNHNS and CDR2 is SASEGT. DNA of the CDR3: TGTGCCAGCGGAATAGCGGAAACAGATACGCAGTATTTT. It encodes CASGIAETDTQYF.

This chain uses TRBV7-2 with TRBJ2-7; D may be TRBD1 (5 bases). CDR1 and CDR2 from the germline V gene are SGHTA and FQGNSA. The germline V and J ends were trimmed by 1 base and 6 bases, with 10 bases remaining between them. The CDR3 runs to 13 residues. This CDR3 reads CASSLEQGGEQYF. The CDR3 nucleotides are TGTGCCAGCAGCTTAGAGCAGGGCGGCGAGCAGTACTTC.

The V call is TRBV18, the J call TRBJ2-1; D might be TRBD2 (6 bases). This CDR3 spans 16 amino acids. Germline CDR1 reads KGHSH; CDR2 reads LQKENI. Trimming took off 4 bases at V and 1 base at J, with 14 bases between the two ends. CDR3 sequence reads: CASSQFPGGSYNEQFF. The CDR3, as DNA: TGTGCCAGCTCACAGTTCCCCGGGGGTTCCTACAATGAGCAGTTCTTC.

V and J are TRBV11-2 and TRBJ1-6, with no clear D. CDR3 length: 11 amino acids. V was clipped by 3 bases and J by 9 bases, with 3 bases between them. Per germline, CDR1 SGHAT and CDR2 FQNNGV. In nucleotides, the CDR3 is TGTGCCAGCAGCTTCGGTTCACCCCTCCACTTT. It codes for CASSFGSPLHF.

DNA for the CDR3: TGTGCCAGCAGCCCCTACCCGGGGGTCGGGCTGTTTTTT. Amino acids: CASSPYPGVGLFF. The chain has TRBV14 and TRBJ1-4; D is perhaps TRBD1 (5 bases). With 4 bases removed from V and 14 bases from J, the gap between germline ends came to 17 bases. CDR1 and CDR2 (germline): SGHDN, FVKESK. The CDR3 covers 13 residues.

The V gene is TRBV27, the J gene TRBJ2-1; D is undetermined. This CDR3 is built from 10 residues. V was shortened by 10 bases and J by 5 bases, with 6 bases between the two germline ends. CDR1 and CDR2 from the germline V gene are MNHEY and SMNVEV (reference sequence). The CDR3 region is CATGDNEQFF. CDR3 nucleotides: TGTGCCACCGGAGACAATGAGCAGTTCTTC.

CDR3 DNA sequence: TGTGCCAGCAGTGACCTTCTCGGGGGACAAGAGACCCAGTACTTC. This codes for CASSDLLGGQETQYF. The chain recombines TRBV6-1 with TRBJ2-5; TRBD2 is a possible D gene (6 bases). The CDR3 is made up of 15 amino acids. CDR1 is MNHNS and CDR2 is SASEGT in the germline V gene. V lost 3 bases and J lost 2, with 13 bases in between.

The V call is TRBV27, the J call TRBJ2-1; D might be TRBD2 (7 bases). Trimming stripped 8 bases from V and 0 bases from J, with 17 bases between. Germline V gives CDR1 MNHEY, CDR2 SMNVEV (reference sequence). This CDR3 comprises 16 residues. CDR3 sequence: CASRDTGGYSYNEQFF. CDR3 sequence (DNA): TGTGCCAGCCGGGACACGGGGGGATACTCCTACAATGAGCAGTTCTTC.

The chain combines TRBV7-9 with TRBJ2-5, with 7 bases matching TRBD1. The trim removed 5 bases at V and 1 base at J, leaving 4 bases unmatched. In germline, CDR1 is SEHNR, CDR2 FQNEAQ (reference sequence). There are 14 residues in the CDR3. The CDR3 protein is CASSLGTVQETQYF. The DNA of the CDR3 is TGTGCCAGCAGCCTAGGGACAGTCCAAGAGACCCAGTACTTC.

The chain uses TRBV4-2 and TRBJ2-7; TRBD2 matches at 8 bases. Looked up from germline, CDR1 is LGHNA and CDR2 is YNFKEQ. J gave up 3 bases and V 1 base, and 8 bases lay outside the gene matches. The CDR3 consists of 16 residues. The CDR3 DNA reads as TGTGCCAGCAGCCAAGTTGGCAGCGGGAGATTCTACGAGCAGTACTTC. This codes for CASSQVGSGRFYEQYF.

The chain combines TRBV2 with TRBJ2-2; D is unresolved. This CDR3 spans 13 amino acids. Trimming removed 4 bases at V and 3 bases at J, with 6 bases between. Looked up from germline, CDR1 is SNHLY and CDR2 is FYNNEI. The CDR3 DNA is TGTGCCAGCAGTGTCCAGGACACCGGGGAGCTGTTTTTT. Protein: CASSVQDTGELFF.

The DNA of the CDR3 is TGTGCCAGCAGATGTCTTAGGGGTCACTATGGCTACACCTTC. Protein product: CASRCLRGHYGYTF. The genes are TRBV6-5 and TRBJ1-2, with TRBD1 as a possible D gene (5 bases). V was pared by 6 bases and J by 3 bases, with 14 bases between. The CDR3 consists of 14 residues. From germline, CDR1 is MNHEY and CDR2 SVGAGI.

The gene calls are TRBV2 and TRBJ2-5; D remains ambiguous. Germline V gives CDR1 SNHLY, CDR2 FYNNEI. Trimming left V 6 bases short and J 5 bases short, with 10 bases between. The CDR3 runs to 12 residues. DNA for the CDR3: TGTGCCAGCAGGGCCCTAGAGGAGACCCAGTACTTC. Protein product: CASRALEETQYF. The variable domain in full, with the rest retrieved from reference TRBV2 and TRBJ2-5, is EPEVTQTPSHQVTQMGQEVILRCVPISNHLYFYWYRQILGQKVEFLVSFYNNEISEKSEIFDDQFSVERPDGSNFTLKIRSTKLEDSAMYFCASRALEETQYFGPGTRLLVL.

V gene TRBV29-1 combines with J gene TRBJ2-3, with 11 bases matching TRBD2. Germline trimming cut 1 base from V and 2 bases from J; bases unmatched to any gene: 14. The CDR3 has 19 residues. In germline, CDR1 is SQVTM, CDR2 ANQGSEA. The CDR3: CSVEVGLAGGHRHTDTQYF. The CDR3 DNA is TGCAGCGTTGAAGTAGGTCTAGCGGGGGGCCACCGACACACAGATACGCAGTATTTT.

This clone was recorded once. The chain links TRBV16 to TRBJ1-3; D perhaps matches TRBD1 (5 bases). The ends were cut back, 4 bases at V and 3 bases at J, with 16 bases in the middle. The CDR3 is made up of 16 amino acids. Looked up from germline, CDR1 is KGHSY and CDR2 is FQNENV. This CDR3 reads CASSLTTGTRGNTIYF. CDR3 coding DNA: TGTGCCAGCAGCCTTACGACGGGGACTCGTGGAAACACCATATATTTT.

The chain recombines TRBV5-1 with TRBJ2-7, with TRBD1 matching 9 bases. The CDR3 spans 16 residues. Germline CDR1 SGHRS, CDR2 YFSETQ. V was pared by 0 bases and J by 1 base, with 5 bases of the junction left unmatched. The CDR3 bases are TGCGCCAGCAGCTTGGGGGGACAGGGTCGGTCCTACGAGCAGTACTTC. This translates into CASSLGGQGRSYEQYF.

V is TRBV10-2 and J is TRBJ1-5; 11 bases line up with TRBD1. Germline-derived CDR1 and CDR2 are WSHSY and SAAADI. The CDR3 is 15 amino acids. V gave up 4 bases and J gave up 7 bases; unmatched junction bases: 6. CDR3 in DNA: TGCGCCAGCAGTGGGGCAGGGACAGGGGGACAGCCCCAGCATTTT. It specifies CASSGAGTGGQPQHF.

This clone was seen a single time. The rearrangement uses TRBV5-4 and TRBJ1-2; D remains unclear. Germline V gene data show CDR1 as SGHNT and CDR2 as YYREEE (reference sequence). Trimming stripped 4 bases from V and 2 bases from J, with 18 bases between. This CDR3 is 16 amino acids long. In DNA, the CDR3 is TGTGCCAGCAGCCCCCCGGGTGAACTACCAAACTATGGCTACACCTTC. This sequence encodes CASSPPGELPNYGYTF. Complete variable domain (other parts from reference TRBV5-4 and TRBJ1-2): ETGVTQSPTHLIKTRGQQVTLRCSSQSGHNTVSWYQQALGQGPQFIFQYYREEENGRGNFPPRFSGLQFPNYSSELNVNALELDDSALYLCASSPPGELPNYGYTFGSGTRLTVV.

This rearrangement joins TRBV11-3 to TRBJ2-5, with 10 positions matching TRBD2. With V trimmed by 1 base and J by 1 base, 0 bases remained unmatched. Germline V gene sequence: CDR1 SGHNT, CDR2 YENEEA. There are 15 residues in the CDR3. The CDR3 spells CASSLGTSGQETQYF. The CDR3 DNA reads TGTGCCAGCAGCTTAGGGACTAGCGGCCAAGAGACCCAGTACTTC.